This TCR beta chain stems from a study of CD8+CD57+ T cells in acquired aplastic anemia (dated by TCRdb to between 2017 and 2018). For context, the study as a whole: A mean of around 3.3 ug of DNA, ranging from about 0.19 to 27.4 ug, was extracted from sorted CD4+ and CD8+ cells. An average of approximately 10 million reads for CD4+ cells and under 12 million reads for CD8+ cells was obtained from healthy donor samples.

TCR beta VDJ combination and CDR3 sequence profiling used genomic DNA as the template. TCR repertoire sequencing was run on an Illumina HiSeq 2000. Turning to the authors' computational methods: TRBV/TRBJ rearrangement plots, CDR3 size and DJ length profiles, and Simpson's diversity index were used to evaluate the repertoires. The most abundant DNA sequence in the deep sequencing data was taken as the immunodominant clone. CDR3 amino acid sequences were checked for sharing across subjects and were also compared against the VDJdb database and published repertoires. TCRdb itself trimmed the public reads at Q25 with fastp, ran MiXCR and retained productive beta chains. When rows share a CDR3 protein, they turn into one entry using the most common DNA and genes. None of the V and J calls come from the authors' own analysis; TCRdb made them. The sample contains some 410,000 distinct CDR3 sequences, just under 70% of them found a single time. The ten top clones hold 4% of the sample.

The study deep-sequenced TCR repertoires of sorted CD4+ and CD8+ blood T cells from severe aplastic anemia patients and healthy subjects. Ficoll-Paque density gradient centrifugation was used to isolate peripheral blood mononuclear cells. CD4+ and CD8+ T cells were sorted by FACS or magnetic beads before DNA extraction. With respect to this clonotype: Its cognate antigen has yet to be identified. Base qualities are not at hand, and no much larger clone is one base apart.

Points the paper makes about the study in general: Between patients and healthy controls, no significant difference in CD8+ Simpson's diversity was found (P=0.060). Although roughly 30 CD8+ CDR3 sequences were shared by patients and controls, these sequences appeared highly expressed in patients and within the immunodominant clones of patients.

Material: sorted CD4+, CD8+, or CD8+CD57+ T cells (not recorded which) from PBMCs. The sequence was collected from a human donor in good health, serving as a control.

The CDR3 reads CASSPFGQGTEAFF. The sequence in DNA is TGTGCCAGCAGTCCCTTCGGCCAGGGCACTGAAGCTTTCTTT. The V gene is TRBV11-2 and the J gene is TRBJ1-1, and perhaps TRBD1 as D gene, on 5 matching bases. The V end loses 6 bases and the J end loses 4 bases, and a stretch of 15 bases separates them. Based on the germline V gene, the CDR1 and CDR2 sequences are SGHAT and FQNNGV. From its cysteine to its phenylalanine, the CDR3 spans 14 amino acids. Only the CDR3 part of the read is kept: 42 bases, read in frame from the first base. Full variable domain (CDR3 extended with the reference TRBV11-2 and TRBJ1-1 proteins): EAGVAQSPRYKIIEKRQSVAFWCNPISGHATLYWYQQILGQGPKLLIQFQNNGVVDDSQLPKDRFSAERLKGVDSTLKIQPAKLEDSAVYLCASSPFGQGTEAFFGQGTRLTVV.